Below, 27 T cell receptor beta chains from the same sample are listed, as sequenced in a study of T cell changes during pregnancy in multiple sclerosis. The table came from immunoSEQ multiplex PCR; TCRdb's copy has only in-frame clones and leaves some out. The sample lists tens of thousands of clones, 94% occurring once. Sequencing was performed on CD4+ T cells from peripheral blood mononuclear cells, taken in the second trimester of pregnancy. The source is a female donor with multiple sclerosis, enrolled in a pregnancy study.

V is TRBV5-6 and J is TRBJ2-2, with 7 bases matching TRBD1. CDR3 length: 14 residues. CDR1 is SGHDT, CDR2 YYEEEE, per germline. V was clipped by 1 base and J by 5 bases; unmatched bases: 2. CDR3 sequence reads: CASSLTGETGELFF. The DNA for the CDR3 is TGTGCCAGCAGCTTGACAGGGGAAACCGGGGAGCTGTTTTTT.

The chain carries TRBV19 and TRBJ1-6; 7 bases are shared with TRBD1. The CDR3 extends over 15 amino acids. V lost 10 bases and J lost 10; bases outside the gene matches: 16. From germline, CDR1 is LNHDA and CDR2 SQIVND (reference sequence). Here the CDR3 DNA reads TGTGCCACCCGCCGCACGACAGGGACTTTATCACCCCTCCACTTT. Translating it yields CATRRTTGTLSPLHF.

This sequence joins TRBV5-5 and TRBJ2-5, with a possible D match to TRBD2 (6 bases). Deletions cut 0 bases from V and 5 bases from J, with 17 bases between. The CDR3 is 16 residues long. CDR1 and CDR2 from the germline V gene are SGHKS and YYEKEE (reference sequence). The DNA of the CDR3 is TGTGCCAGCAGCTTGGGCGCCTTTGGGGGGATGGAGACCCAGTACTTC. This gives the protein CASSLGAFGGMETQYF.

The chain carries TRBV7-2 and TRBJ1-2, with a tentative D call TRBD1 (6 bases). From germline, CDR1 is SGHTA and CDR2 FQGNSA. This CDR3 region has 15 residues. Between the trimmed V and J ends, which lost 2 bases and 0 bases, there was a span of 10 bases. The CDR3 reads CASSLLSGANYGYTF. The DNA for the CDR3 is TGTGCCAGCAGCTTATTGTCAGGGGCTAACTATGGCTACACCTTC. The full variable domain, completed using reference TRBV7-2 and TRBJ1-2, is GAGVSQSPSNKVTEKGKDVELRCDPISGHTALYWYRQSLGQGLEFLIYFQGNSAPDKSGLPSDRFSAERTGGSVSTLTIQRTQQEDSAVYLCASSLLSGANYGYTFGSGTRLTVV.

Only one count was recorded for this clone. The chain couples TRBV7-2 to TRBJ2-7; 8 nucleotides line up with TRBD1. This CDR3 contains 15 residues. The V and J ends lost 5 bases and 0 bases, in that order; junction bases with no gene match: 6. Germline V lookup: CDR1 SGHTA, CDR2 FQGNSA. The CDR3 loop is CASSPWDRSSYEQYF. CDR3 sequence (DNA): TGTGCCAGCAGCCCTTGGGACAGGAGCTCCTACGAGCAGTACTTC.

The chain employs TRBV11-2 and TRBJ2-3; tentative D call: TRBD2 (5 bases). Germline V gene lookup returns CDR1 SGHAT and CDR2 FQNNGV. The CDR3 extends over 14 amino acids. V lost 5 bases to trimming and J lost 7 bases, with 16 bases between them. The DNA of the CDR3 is TGTGCCAGCAGCCTGTCCCTAGCTAACCATACGCAGTATTTT. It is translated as CASSLSLANHTQYF.

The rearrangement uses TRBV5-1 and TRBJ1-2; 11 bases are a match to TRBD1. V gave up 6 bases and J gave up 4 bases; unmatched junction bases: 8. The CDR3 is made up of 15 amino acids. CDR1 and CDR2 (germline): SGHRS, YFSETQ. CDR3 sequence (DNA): TGCGCCAGCAACCTAGGGACAGGGGGTAGCTATGGCTACACCTTC. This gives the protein CASNLGTGGSYGYTF. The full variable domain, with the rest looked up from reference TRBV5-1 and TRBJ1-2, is KAGVTQTPRYLIKTRGQQVTLSCSPISGHRSVSWYQQTPGQGLQFLFEYFSETQRNKGNFPGRFSGRQFSNSRSEMNVSTLELGDSALYLCASNLGTGGSYGYTFGSGTRLTVV.

This CDR3 reads CASSNKRTTGGIYGYTF. CDR3 DNA: TGTGCCAGCAGCAATAAACGTACGACAGGAGGAATTTATGGCTACACCTTC. This chain links TRBV21-1 with TRBJ1-2; the D segment call TRBD1 is taken from the table without a DNA check. TRBV21-1 is noted as a pseudogene. There are 17 residues in the CDR3.

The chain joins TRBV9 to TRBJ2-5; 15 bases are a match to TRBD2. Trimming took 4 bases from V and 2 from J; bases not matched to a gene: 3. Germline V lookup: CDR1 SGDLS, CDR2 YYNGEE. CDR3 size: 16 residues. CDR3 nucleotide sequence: TGTGCCAGCAGCCTCGGGACTAGCGGGGGGCAAGAGACCCAGTACTTC. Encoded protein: CASSLGTSGGQETQYF.

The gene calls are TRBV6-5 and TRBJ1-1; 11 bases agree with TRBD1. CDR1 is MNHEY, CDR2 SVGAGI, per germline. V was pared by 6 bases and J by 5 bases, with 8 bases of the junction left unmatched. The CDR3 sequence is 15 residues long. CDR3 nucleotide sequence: TGTGCCAGCAGCGGACAGGGGGCGCCGGGTACTGAAGCTTTCTTT. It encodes CASSGQGAPGTEAFF.

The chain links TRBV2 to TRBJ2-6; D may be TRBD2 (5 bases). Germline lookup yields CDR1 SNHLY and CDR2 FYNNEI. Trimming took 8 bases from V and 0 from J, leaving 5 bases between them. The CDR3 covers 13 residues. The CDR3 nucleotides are TGTGCCAGCCGGGACTCTGGGGCCAACGTCCTGACTTTC. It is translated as CASRDSGANVLTF.

The CDR3 sequence is CASSLEGQPNEKLFF. CDR3 coding DNA: TGTGCCAGCAGCTTGGAAGGACAGCCTAATGAAAAACTGTTTTTT. The chain employs TRBV7-2 and TRBJ1-4; tentative D call: TRBD1 (6 bases). CDR1 and CDR2 from the germline V gene are SGHTA and FQGNSA. CDR3 length: 15 residues. Trimming stripped 3 bases from V and 3 bases from J, with 11 bases between. The entire variable domain, with the rest obtained from reference TRBV7-2 and TRBJ1-4, is as follows: GAGVSQSPSNKVTEKGKDVELRCDPISGHTALYWYRQSLGQGLEFLIYFQGNSAPDKSGLPSDRFSAERTGGSVSTLTIQRTQQEDSAVYLCASSLEGQPNEKLFFGSGTQLSVL.

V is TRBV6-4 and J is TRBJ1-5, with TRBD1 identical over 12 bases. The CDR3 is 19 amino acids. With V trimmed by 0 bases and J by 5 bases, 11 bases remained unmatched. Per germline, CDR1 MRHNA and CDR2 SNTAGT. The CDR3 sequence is CASSDSSGQGASRYQPQHF. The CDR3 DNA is TGTGCCAGCAGTGACTCGTCGGGACAGGGGGCAAGTAGGTATCAGCCCCAGCATTTT.

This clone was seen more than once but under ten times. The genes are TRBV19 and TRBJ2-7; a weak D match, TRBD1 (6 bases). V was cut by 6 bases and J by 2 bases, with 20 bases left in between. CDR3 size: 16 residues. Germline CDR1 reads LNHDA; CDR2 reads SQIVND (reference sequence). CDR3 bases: TGTGCCAGTAGCCTCATGGGGGCAGGGGCCCCCTACGAGCAGTACTTC. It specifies CASSLMGAGAPYEQYF.

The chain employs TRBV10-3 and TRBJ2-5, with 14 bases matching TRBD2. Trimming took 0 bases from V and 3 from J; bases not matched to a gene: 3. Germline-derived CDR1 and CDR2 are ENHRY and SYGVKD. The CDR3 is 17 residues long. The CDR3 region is CAISESRLAGGEETQYF. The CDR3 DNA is TGTGCCATCAGTGAGTCGAGACTAGCGGGGGGGGAAGAGACCCAGTACTTC.

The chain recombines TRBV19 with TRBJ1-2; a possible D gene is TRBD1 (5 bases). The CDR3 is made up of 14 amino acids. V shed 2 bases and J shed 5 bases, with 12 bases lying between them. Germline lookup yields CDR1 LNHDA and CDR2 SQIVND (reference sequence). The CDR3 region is CASSIFHGGYGYTF. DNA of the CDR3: TGTGCCAGTAGTATATTTCATGGGGGGTATGGCTACACCTTC.

The CDR3 DNA sequence: TGTGCCAGCCTCAGGGGCGTAAACTATGGCTACACCTTC. Its protein is CASLRGVNYGYTF. The chain links TRBV6-1 to TRBJ1-2, with a tentative D call TRBD1 (6 bases). This CDR3 spans 13 amino acids. V lost 8 bases, J lost 2 bases, and 12 bases lay in between. Germline values: CDR1 MNHNS, CDR2 SASEGT.

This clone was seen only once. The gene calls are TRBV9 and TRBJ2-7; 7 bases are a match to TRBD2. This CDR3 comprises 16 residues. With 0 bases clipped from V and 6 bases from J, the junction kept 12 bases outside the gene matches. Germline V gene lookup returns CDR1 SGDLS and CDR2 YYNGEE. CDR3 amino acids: CASSVGEGRTPLEQYF. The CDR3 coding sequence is TGTGCCAGCAGCGTAGGGGAGGGACGGACCCCCCTCGAGCAGTACTTC.

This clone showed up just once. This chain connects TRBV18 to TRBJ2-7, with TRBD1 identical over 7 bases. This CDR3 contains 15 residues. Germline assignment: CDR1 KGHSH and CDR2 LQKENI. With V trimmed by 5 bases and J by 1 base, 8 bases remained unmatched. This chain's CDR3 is CASSRQGRGSYEQYF. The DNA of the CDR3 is TGTGCCAGCTCAAGACAGGGCCGAGGGTCCTACGAGCAGTACTTC.

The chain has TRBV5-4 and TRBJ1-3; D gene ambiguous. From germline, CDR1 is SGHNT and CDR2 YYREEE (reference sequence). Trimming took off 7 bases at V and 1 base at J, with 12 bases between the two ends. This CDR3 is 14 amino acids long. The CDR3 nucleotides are TGTGCCAGCCTGAGGGAACCGTCTGGAAACACCATATATTTT. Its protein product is CASLREPSGNTIYF.

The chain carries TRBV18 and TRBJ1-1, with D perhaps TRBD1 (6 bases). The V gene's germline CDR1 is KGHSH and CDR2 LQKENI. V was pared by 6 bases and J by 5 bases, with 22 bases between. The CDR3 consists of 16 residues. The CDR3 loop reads CASSPTHPGVETEAFF. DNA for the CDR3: TGTGCCAGCTCGCCGACTCACCCAGGGGTTGAGACTGAAGCTTTCTTT.

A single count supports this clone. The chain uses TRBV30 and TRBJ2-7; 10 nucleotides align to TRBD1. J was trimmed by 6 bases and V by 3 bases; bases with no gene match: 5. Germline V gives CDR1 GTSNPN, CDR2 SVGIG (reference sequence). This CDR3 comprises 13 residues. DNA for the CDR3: TGTGCCTGGAGGAGGGACAGGGGACGCGAGCAGTACTTC. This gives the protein CAWRRDRGREQYF.

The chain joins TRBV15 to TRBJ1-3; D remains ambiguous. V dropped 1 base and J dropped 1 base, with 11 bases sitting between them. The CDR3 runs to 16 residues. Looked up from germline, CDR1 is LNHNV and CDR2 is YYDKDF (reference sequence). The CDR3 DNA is TGTGCCACCAGCAGAGGAACAGCCGCTTCTGGAAACACCATATATTTT. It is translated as CATSRGTAASGNTIYF.

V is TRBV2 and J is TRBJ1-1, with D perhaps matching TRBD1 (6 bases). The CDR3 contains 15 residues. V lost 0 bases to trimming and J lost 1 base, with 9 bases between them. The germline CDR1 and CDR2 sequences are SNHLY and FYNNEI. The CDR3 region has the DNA TGTGCCAGCAGTGAAGCGGGCAGGGGGAACACTGAAGCTTTCTTT. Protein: CASSEAGRGNTEAFF.

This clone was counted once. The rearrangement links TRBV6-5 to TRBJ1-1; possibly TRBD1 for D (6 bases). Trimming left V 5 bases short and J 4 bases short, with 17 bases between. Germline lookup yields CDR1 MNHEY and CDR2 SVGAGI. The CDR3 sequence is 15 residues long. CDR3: CASSPTRLGGTEAFF. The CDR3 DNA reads TGTGCCAGCAGTCCTACTCGATTAGGGGGCACTGAAGCTTTCTTT.

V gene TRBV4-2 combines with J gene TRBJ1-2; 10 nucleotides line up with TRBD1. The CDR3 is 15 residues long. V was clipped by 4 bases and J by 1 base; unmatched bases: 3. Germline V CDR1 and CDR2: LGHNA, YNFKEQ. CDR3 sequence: CASSPGQGGNYGYTF. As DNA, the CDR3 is TGTGCCAGCAGCCCAGGACAGGGGGGTAACTATGGCTACACCTTC.

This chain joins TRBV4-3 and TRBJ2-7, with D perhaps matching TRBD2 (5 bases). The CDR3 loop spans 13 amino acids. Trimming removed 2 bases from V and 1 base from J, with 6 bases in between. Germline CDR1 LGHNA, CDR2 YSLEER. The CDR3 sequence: CASSQRGSYEQYF. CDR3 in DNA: TGCGCCAGCAGCCAACGAGGGTCCTACGAGCAGTACTTC.